The clone carrying this T cell receptor (beta chain) was found many times. TCRdb itself ran the 5' RACE reads through MiXCR, one entry per CDR3 protein. The table records around 46,000 distinct CDR3 sequences, around 5.6% of them present only once. This sample was taken from a study of early T cells in non-severe SARS-CoV-2 infection. Study information: Chains from this unsorted whole-blood bulk RNA could not be paired.

The germline CDR1 and CDR2 sequences are SGHRS and YFSETQ. The ends were cut back, 0 bases at V and 8 bases at J, with 4 bases in the middle. The CDR3 contains 11 residues. The chain combines TRBV5-1 with TRBJ2-3; D ambiguous. This sequence originates from an adult who was a healthcare worker with PCR-confirmed SARS-CoV-2 infection or an uninfected control (not recorded which). Sequencing input: whole blood. The CDR3: CASSLAVTQYF. DNA of the CDR3: TGCGCCAGCAGCTTGGCCGTTACGCAGTATTTT.